This T cell receptor beta chain was identified in a study of shared clonotypes between healthy human individuals. The V and J ends lost 3 bases and 5 bases respectively, with 5 bases between them. The CDR3 totals 11 residues. Per the germline V gene, CDR1 is DFQATT and CDR2 is SNEGSKA (reference sequence). Assay: immunoSEQ multiplex PCR; the TCRdb copy retains only in-frame clones and omits some. The table records 600,000 to 750,000 clones, around 77% of them present only once. In this sample, this clone turned up many times. Additional DNA sequences in this sample encode the identical CDR3. Sequencing was carried out using memory CD4+ T cells sorted from blood. Subset here: CD45RA-negative fraction. This chain connects TRBV20-1 to TRBJ2-1; D is unresolved. The sequence was collected from a woman in her twenties or thirties in good health. The CDR3 coding sequence is TGCAGTGCTAGCGGAAACAATGAGCAGTTCTTC. It specifies CSASGNNEQFF.